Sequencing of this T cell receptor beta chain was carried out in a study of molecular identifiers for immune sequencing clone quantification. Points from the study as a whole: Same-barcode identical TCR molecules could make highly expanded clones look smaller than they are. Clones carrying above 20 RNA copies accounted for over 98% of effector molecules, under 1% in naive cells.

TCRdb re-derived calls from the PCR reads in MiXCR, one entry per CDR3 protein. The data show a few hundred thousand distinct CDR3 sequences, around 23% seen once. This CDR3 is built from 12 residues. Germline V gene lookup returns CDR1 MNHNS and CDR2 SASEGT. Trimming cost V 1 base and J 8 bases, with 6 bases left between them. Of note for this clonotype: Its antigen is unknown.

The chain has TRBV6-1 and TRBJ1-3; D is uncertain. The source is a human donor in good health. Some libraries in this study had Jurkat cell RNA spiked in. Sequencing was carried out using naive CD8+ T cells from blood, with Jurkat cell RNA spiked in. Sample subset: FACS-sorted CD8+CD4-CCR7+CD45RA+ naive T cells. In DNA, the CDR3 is TGTGCCAGCAGTGAAGGGACCCACACCATATATTTT. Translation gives CASSEGTHTIYF.